This T cell receptor (beta chain) derives from a study of post-analysis software for immune sequencing data. General study points: Relative to controls, patients had 4 or 5 TRBV segments at higher frequency, with TRBV5-6, TRBV5-1 and TRBV20-1 among these. Compared with controls, patients showed significantly lower normalized Chao1 diversity.

Presence of unique molecular identifiers characterized the TCR beta cDNA libraries. MiXCR, applied by TCRdb to the PCR reads, yields one record per CDR3 protein. The table records a few hundred thousand distinct CDR3 sequences, under 55% of them present only once. As for this clonotype: The antigen is unknown.

CDR3 length: 18 residues. Looked up from germline, CDR1 is LGHNA and CDR2 is YNFKEQ. The V gene lost 0 bases and the J gene lost 2 bases, with 14 bases spanning the gap. The chain has TRBV4-2 and TRBJ2-6; perhaps TRBD1 as D (6 bases). The TCR was taken from a girl under 18 with multiple sclerosis. The sample comprised blood. The CDR3 DNA reads as TGTGCCAGCAGCCAAGATGGGGGCAGGGTGGCTGGGGCCAACGTCCTGACTTTC. Amino acids: CASSQDGGRVAGANVLTF.